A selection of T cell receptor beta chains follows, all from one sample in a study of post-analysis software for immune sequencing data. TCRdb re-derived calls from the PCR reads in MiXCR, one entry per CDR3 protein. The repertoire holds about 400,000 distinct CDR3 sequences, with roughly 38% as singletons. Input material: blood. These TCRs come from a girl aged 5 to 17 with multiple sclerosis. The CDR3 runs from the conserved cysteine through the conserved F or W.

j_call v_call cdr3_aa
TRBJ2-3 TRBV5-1 CASSPGTSIYTDTQYF
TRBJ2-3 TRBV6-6 CAISVGTDTQYF
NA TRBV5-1 CASSLAGTELYEQYF
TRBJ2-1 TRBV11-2 CASSPGYTGGLGEQFF
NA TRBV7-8 CASSLERASYEQYF
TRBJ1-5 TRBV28 CASTSRRGRQPQHF
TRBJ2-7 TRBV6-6 CASSPGHLYEQYF
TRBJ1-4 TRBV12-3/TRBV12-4 CASSFGEEKRFF
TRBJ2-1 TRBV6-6 CASSPPAGVNEQFF
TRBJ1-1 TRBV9 CASSVSHSATEAFF
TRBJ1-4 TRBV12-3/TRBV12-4 CASSFGHNNEKLFF
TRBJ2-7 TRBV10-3 CAISEFTDRLDGGEQYF
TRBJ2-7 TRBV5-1 CASSRGSEGASYEQYF
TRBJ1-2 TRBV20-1 CSARGDHRGRVGYTF
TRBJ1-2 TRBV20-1 CSARRGVGYGYTF
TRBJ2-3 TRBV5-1 CASSLNPGSDTQYF
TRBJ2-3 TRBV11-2 CASSLVPLSADTQYF
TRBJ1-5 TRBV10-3 CAISGTPNQPQHF
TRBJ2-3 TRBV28 CASSSSEQGPTDTQYF
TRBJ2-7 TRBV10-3 CAISGGGGNEQYF
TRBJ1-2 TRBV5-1 CASSGGTGSGYTF
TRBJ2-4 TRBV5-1 CASSLTGYGNIQYF
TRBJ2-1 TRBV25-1 CASGPGNEQFF
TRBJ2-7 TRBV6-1 CASSEALGQETYEQYF
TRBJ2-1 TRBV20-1 CSARIPSYNEQFF
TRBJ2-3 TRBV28 CASSKEGGFLSAQYF
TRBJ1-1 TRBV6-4 CASSPGARNSEAFF
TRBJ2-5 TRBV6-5 CASQGGVETQYF
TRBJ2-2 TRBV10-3 CAISLGDTGELFF
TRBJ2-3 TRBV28 CASSARTGETGDTQYF
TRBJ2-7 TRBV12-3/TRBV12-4 CASSPSYSYEQYF
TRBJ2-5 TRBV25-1 CASSELRTGQGETQYF
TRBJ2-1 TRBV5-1 CASSSGRLNNEQFF
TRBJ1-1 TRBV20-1 CSARGGGGRTEAFF
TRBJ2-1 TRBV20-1 CSAVTSGGGGSYNEQFF
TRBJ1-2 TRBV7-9 CASSLVGLDKDYGYTF
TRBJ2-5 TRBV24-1 CATSDFGRSGDRKETQYF
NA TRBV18 CTSSPTTGQRVQETQYF
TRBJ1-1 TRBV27 CASSNSGFGTEAFF
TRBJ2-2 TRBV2 CASISLANTGELFF
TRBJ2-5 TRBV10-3 CAISQRLRGGVTQYF
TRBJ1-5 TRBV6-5 CASSSDSLQPQHF
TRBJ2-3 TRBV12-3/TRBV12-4 CASRDSDTQYF
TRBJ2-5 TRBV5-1 CASSSQPGSQETQYF
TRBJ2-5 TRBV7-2 CASSTYTGETQYF
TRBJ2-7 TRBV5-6 CASSLSGPQYF
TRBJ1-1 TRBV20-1 CSARDRTWIRTTRNTEAFF